This TCR beta chain was sequenced during a study of cytomegalovirus exposure and HLA in healthy donors. Study in general: HLA-typed donors were the source of 83 million or so unique TCRs held in an early data release. General study points: Per a prior analysis, the majority of TCR beta V segments were productive roughly 90% or roughly 30% of the time. Immune exposure was documented only through CMV serostatus. A later analysis revealed that TCR association rates differed between HLA loci, peaking at DRB1 and bottoming out at HLA-C.

Notes on this clone: Antigen specificity is unknown.

Primers included in the PCR were 60 Vbeta and 13 Jbeta primers. The repertoire was sequenced with immunoSEQ multiplex PCR; TCRdb's copy has only in-frame clones and lacks some. In the table there are about 130,000 clones, 77% of which are singletons. The germline CDR1 and CDR2 sequences are SGDLS and YYNGEE. V was cut by 6 bases and J by 3 bases, with 19 bases left in between. The CDR3 runs to 16 residues. This receptor was taken from a man aged 25-40 years in good health and CMV-seronegative. Sequenced material: PBMCs. J is TRBJ1-3 and V is TRBV9; a weak D match, TRBD1 (6 bases). The CDR3 nucleotides read TGTGCCAGCACGAGACAGGTCGCGGGCGGTGGAAACACCATATATTTT. This codes for CASTRQVAGGGNTIYF.